The 6 T cell receptor beta chains in this list originate from one sample, sequenced in a study of CD8 T cells in Susac syndrome (dated by TCRdb to between 2018 and 2020). The method behind the library was the immunoSEQ multiplex PCR assay. RNA was extracted with the RNeasy kit and roughly 0.5 to 1 ug was reverse transcribed using random hexamers. In-frame beta chains were kept once TCRdb had trimmed the public reads at Q25 with fastp and called clones with MiXCR. Rows merge per CDR3 protein into single entries with the most common DNA and genes. Here the sample has about 180,000 distinct CDR3 sequences; around 94% occur a single time. Of the sample, 0.099% falls within the top ten clones. Source material: CD4+ T cells from PBMCs. The receptors originated from a human donor with Susac syndrome.

Only one count was recorded for this clonotype. The CDR3 nucleotides are TGTGCCAGCTCACATCGTACTAGCCAAGATACGCAGTATTTT. This codes for CASSHRTSQDTQYF. This chain joins TRBV18 and TRBJ2-3; D is possibly TRBD2 (6 bases). This CDR3 comprises 14 residues. Germline-derived CDR1 and CDR2 are KGHSH and LQKENI. The V end was cut by 4 bases, the J end by 5 bases, with 13 bases between.

The chain employs TRBV19 and TRBJ2-7; TRBD1 agrees at 7 bases. Trimming cost V 3 bases and J 6 bases; bases outside gene matches: 8. Germline lookup yields CDR1 LNHDA and CDR2 SQIVND (reference sequence). The CDR3 spans 14 residues. CDR3 residues: CASSIGTAPSEQYF. The CDR3 coding sequence is TGTGCCAGTAGTATTGGGACAGCGCCCTCCGAGCAGTACTTC.

The chain combines TRBV20-1 with TRBJ2-7; TRBD2 is a possible D gene (5 bases). The germline V gene has CDR1 DFQATT and CDR2 SNEGSKA (reference sequence). The CDR3 consists of 14 residues. V was clipped by 6 bases and J by 2 bases, with 17 bases between them. This chain's CDR3 is CSAQLIGRPYEQYF. DNA for the CDR3: TGCAGTGCACAGCTAATAGGGAGACCCTACGAGCAGTACTTC.

This chain joins TRBV19 and TRBJ2-3; D not certain. V lost 4 bases to trimming and J lost 5 bases, with 10 bases between them. Germline CDR1 and CDR2: LNHDA and SQIVND (reference sequence). There are 13 residues in the CDR3. The CDR3 here is CASSTDIGDTQYF. CDR3 sequence (DNA): TGTGCCAGTAGTACCGACATAGGAGATACGCAGTATTTT.

This CDR3 reads CASTGGWGYEQYF. In DNA form, the CDR3 reads TGTGCCAGCACCGGAGGGTGGGGCTACGAGCAGTACTTC. The V gene is TRBV25-1, the J gene TRBJ2-7, with D possibly matching TRBD2 (6 bases). Germline V lookup: CDR1 MGHDK, CDR2 SYGVNS. The CDR3 runs to 13 residues. Trimming left V 7 bases short and J 3 bases short, with 13 bases between.

The CDR3 loop is CASSFSGGISYEQYF. The CDR3 DNA reads TGTGCCAGCAGCTTTAGCGGGGGGATCTCCTACGAGCAGTACTTC. V gene TRBV7-2 combines with J gene TRBJ2-7, with 10 bases that match TRBD2. The CDR3 extends over 15 amino acids. Germline CDR1 and CDR2: SGHTA and FQGNSA. V trimming: 3 bases; J trimming: 0 bases; junction bases outside the gene matches: 2.